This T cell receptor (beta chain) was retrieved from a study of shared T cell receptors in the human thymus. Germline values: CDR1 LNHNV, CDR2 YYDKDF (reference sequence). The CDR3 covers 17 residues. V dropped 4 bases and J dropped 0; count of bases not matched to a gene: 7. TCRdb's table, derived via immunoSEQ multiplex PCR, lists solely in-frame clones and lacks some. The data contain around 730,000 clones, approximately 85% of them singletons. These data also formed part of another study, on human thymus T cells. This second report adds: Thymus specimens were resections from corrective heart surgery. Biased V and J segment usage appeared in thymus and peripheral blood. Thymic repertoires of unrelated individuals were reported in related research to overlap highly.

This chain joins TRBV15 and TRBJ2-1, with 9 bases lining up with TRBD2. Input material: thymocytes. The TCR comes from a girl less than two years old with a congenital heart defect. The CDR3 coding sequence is TGTGCCACCAGCATGGGGACTAGCATCAACTCCTACAATGAGCAGTTCTTC. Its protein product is CATSMGTSINSYNEQFF. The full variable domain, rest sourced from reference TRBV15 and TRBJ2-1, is DAMVIQNPRYQVTQFGKPVTLSCSQTLNHNVMYWYQQKSSQAPKLLFHYYDKDFNNEADTPDNFQSRRPNTSFCFLDIRSPGLGDTAMYLCATSMGTSINSYNEQFFGPGTRLTVL.